One sample yielded the 21 T cell receptor beta chains listed below, sequenced in a study of shared T cell receptors in the human thymus. The data were produced by immunoSEQ multiplex PCR, yet TCRdb's version contains in-frame clones alone and is incomplete. Of roughly 560,000 clones listed, around 82% are singletons. This sample also appeared in a second study, on human thymus T cells.

Input material: thymocytes. These receptors originate from a boy younger than two with a congenital heart defect.

This chain links TRBV7-8 with TRBJ2-7, with TRBD1 identical over 8 bases. Germline V lookup: CDR1 SGHVS, CDR2 FQNEAQ. Unmatched junction bases numbered 13, after V lost 5 bases and J lost 4 bases. CDR3 size: 16 residues. CDR3 DNA: TGTGCCAGCAGCCGAACCGACGACAGGGGCCCTTACGAGCAGTACTTC. Translated: CASSRTDDRGPYEQYF.

Remarks on this clone: Other DNA sequences of this sample code for an identical CDR3. The chain couples TRBV4-3 to TRBJ1-2; 10 bases are shared with TRBD1. V lost 1 base and J lost 2; bases outside the gene matches: 4. The CDR3 length is 16 residues. The germline gives CDR1 LGHNA, CDR2 YSLEER. CDR3 coding DNA: TGCGCCAGCAGCCAAGTTCGACAGGGGGCCAACTATGGCTACACCTTC. Encoded protein: CASSQVRQGANYGYTF.

This clone was observed once. The chain recombines TRBV9 with TRBJ1-1, with D hard to call. Deletions cut 0 bases from V and 7 bases from J, with 10 bases between. The CDR3 is made up of 13 amino acids. Germline CDR1 SGDLS, CDR2 YYNGEE. CDR3 coding DNA: TGTGCCAGCAGCGTAGTAGTCGGTGGTGAAGCTTTCTTT. Protein: CASSVVVGGEAFF.

This clone was counted between two and nine times. The chain links TRBV28 to TRBJ2-7, with D possibly matching TRBD2 (5 bases). Germline CDR1 is MDHEN and CDR2 is SYDVKM. V gave up 5 bases and J gave up 1 base, with 15 bases separating them. The CDR3 loop spans 15 amino acids. Written as DNA, the CDR3 is TGTGCCAGCAGTCCCGCGGCTAGCTCTTCCTACGAGCAGTACTTC. The encoded protein is CASSPAASSSYEQYF.

In its sample, this clone was seen a few times. The chain uses TRBV7-2 and TRBJ2-2; no clear D gene. CDR1 SGHTA and CDR2 FQGNSA come from the germline V gene. The CDR3 has 13 amino acids. V was cut by 4 bases and J by 6 bases, with 9 bases left in between. The CDR3 is CASSWLGAGELFF. DNA of the CDR3: TGTGCCAGCAGCTGGCTGGGCGCCGGGGAGCTGTTTTTT. The variable domain in full, completed from reference TRBV7-2 and TRBJ2-2, reads GAGVSQSPSNKVTEKGKDVELRCDPISGHTALYWYRQSLGQGLEFLIYFQGNSAPDKSGLPSDRFSAERTGGSVSTLTIQRTQQEDSAVYLCASSWLGAGELFFGEGSRLTVL.

The rearrangement links TRBV30 to TRBJ2-7, with a possible D match to TRBD1 (6 bases). The germline V gene encodes CDR1 GTSNPN and CDR2 SVGIG (reference sequence). V gave up 1 base and J gave up 2 bases, with 18 bases separating them. There are 16 residues in the CDR3. The CDR3 DNA reads TGTGCCTGGAGTGGAATTGATCTCCACAGGGCCTACGAGCAGTACTTC. Translation: CAWSGIDLHRAYEQYF.

V and J are TRBV19 and TRBJ1-5; maybe TRBD1 (6 bases). This CDR3 contains 23 residues. Germline V CDR1 and CDR2: LNHDA, SQIVND (reference sequence). Trimming removed 0 bases from V and 4 bases from J, with 34 bases in between. CDR3 loop: CASSIDLEIPTGILRMGNQPQHF. CDR3 DNA: TGTGCCAGTAGTATAGATCTCGAAATCCCGACAGGAATACTAAGAATGGGGAATCAGCCCCAGCATTTT.

This clone has just one count. The chain employs TRBV15 and TRBJ2-3; tentatively, D is TRBD2 (5 bases). This CDR3 contains 18 residues. Trimming pared 1 base from V and 8 bases from J, leaving 25 bases between. The germline V gene has CDR1 LNHNV and CDR2 YYDKDF (reference sequence). The CDR3 DNA reads as TGTGCCACCAGCAGAGTAGGCCCTAGCCGGTCTAGCCGGGCTACGCAGTATTTT. Translated, it gives CATSRVGPSRSSRATQYF.

This clone was seen a few times. The chain has TRBV6-5 and TRBJ2-3; maybe TRBD2 (5 bases). This CDR3 is 15 amino acids long. Trimming took off 5 bases at V and 2 bases at J, with 14 bases between the two ends. The V gene's germline CDR1 is MNHEY and CDR2 SVGAGI. Here the CDR3 reads CASSLAEHNTDTQYF. CDR3 nucleotides: TGTGCCAGCAGTCTAGCAGAACACAACACAGATACGCAGTATTTT.

This chain links TRBV5-6 with TRBJ1-5; perhaps TRBD1 as D (6 bases). V was shortened by 4 bases and J by 6 bases, with 14 bases between the two germline ends. Looked up from germline, CDR1 is SGHDT and CDR2 is YYEEEE. This CDR3 is 14 amino acids long. CDR3 sequence: CASSGNGTPQPQHF. As DNA, the CDR3 is TGTGCCAGCAGCGGAAACGGGACACCTCAGCCCCAGCATTTT. The variable domain in full, completed from reference TRBV5-6 and TRBJ1-5, reads DAGVTQSPTHLIKTRGQQVTLRCSPKSGHDTVSWYQQALGQGPQFIFQYYEEEERQRGNFPDRFSGHQFPNYSSELNVNALLLGDSALYLCASSGNGTPQPQHFGDGTRLSIL.

The J gene is TRBJ2-3, the V gene TRBV27, with 7 bases aligning to TRBD2. The CDR3 has 15 residues. CDR1 and CDR2 from the germline V gene are MNHEY and SMNVEV (reference sequence). The V and J ends lost 3 bases and 1 base, in that order; junction bases with no gene match: 4. The CDR3 spells CASSFLAAGTDTQYF. The CDR3 nucleotides are TGTGCCAGCAGTTTCCTAGCGGCTGGCACAGATACGCAGTATTTT.

This clone appeared a few times. The gene calls are TRBV28 and TRBJ2-1; 7 nucleotides line up with TRBD2. Per germline, CDR1 MDHEN and CDR2 SYDVKM. This CDR3 has 16 residues. J was trimmed by 3 bases and V by 6 bases; bases with no gene match: 11. The CDR3 DNA is TGTGCCAGCAGATCCATCGGGAGGTCGGACTACAATGAGCAGTTCTTC. It translates to CASRSIGRSDYNEQFF.

The chain couples TRBV5-4 to TRBJ2-1, with 7 bases that match TRBD2. CDR1 is SGHNT and CDR2 is YYREEE in the germline V gene (reference sequence). The junction had 8 bases not matched to a gene; V was cut back by 0 bases and J by 8 bases. This CDR3 is 15 amino acids long. CDR3 DNA sequence: TGTGCCAGCAGCTTGGTGCGGGAGACTGACCATGAGCAGTTCTTC. Residues: CASSLVRETDHEQFF.

J is TRBJ2-2 and V is TRBV4-3; no clear D. Germline lookup yields CDR1 LGHNA and CDR2 YSLEER. V was trimmed by 0 bases and J by 3 bases, leaving 14 bases between them. This CDR3 spans 17 amino acids. CDR3 DNA sequence: TGCGCCAGCAGCCAAGATCATGGCGCACGGGACACCGGGGAGCTGTTTTTT. It is translated as CASSQDHGARDTGELFF.

The rearrangement uses TRBV20-1 and TRBJ2-5; D is undetermined. The germline V gene encodes CDR1 DFQATT and CDR2 SNEGSKA (reference sequence). Trimming left V 6 bases short and J 6 bases short, with 8 bases between. The CDR3 runs 10 residues. CDR3 bases: TGCAGTGCCCTCGAGAAGACCCAGTACTTC. This encodes CSALEKTQYF.

The V and J genes are TRBV5-1 and TRBJ2-7; D gene unclear. Trimming left V 0 bases short and J 3 bases short, with 4 bases between. There are 12 residues in the CDR3. The germline V gene has CDR1 SGHRS and CDR2 YFSETQ. The CDR3 region is CASSLGVYEQYF. In nucleotides, the CDR3 is TGCGCCAGCAGCTTGGGCGTCTACGAGCAGTACTTC.

The chain links TRBV30 to TRBJ1-1; TRBD1 is a possible D gene (5 bases). Germline V lookup: CDR1 GTSNPN, CDR2 SVGIG (reference sequence). This CDR3 is built from 13 residues. Trimming left V 1 base short and J 3 bases short, with 9 bases between. In nucleotides, the CDR3 is TGTGCCTGGAGTGACGGAGGGGACACTGAAGCTTTCTTT. The encoded protein is CAWSDGGDTEAFF. Complete variable domain (other parts from reference TRBV30 and TRBJ1-1): SQTIHQWPATLVQPVGSPLSLECTVEGTSNPNLYWYRQAAGRGLQLLFYSVGIGQISSEVPQNLSASRPQDRQFILSSKKLLLSDSGFYLCAWSDGGDTEAFFGQGTRLTVV.

The rearrangement joins TRBV2 to TRBJ1-4; D may be TRBD1 (6 bases). The CDR3 has 17 amino acids. CDR1 and CDR2 from the germline V gene are SNHLY and FYNNEI. Trimming cost V 4 bases and J 0 bases, with 15 bases left between them. In DNA, the CDR3 is TGTGCCAGCAGTGTTTGGGACACGACCCCAACTAATGAAAAACTGTTTTTT. Its translation: CASSVWDTTPTNEKLFF. The variable domain in full, completed from reference TRBV2 and TRBJ1-4, reads EPEVTQTPSHQVTQMGQEVILRCVPISNHLYFYWYRQILGQKVEFLVSFYNNEISEKSEIFDDQFSVERPDGSNFTLKIRSTKLEDSAMYFCASSVWDTTPTNEKLFFGSGTQLSVL.

This clone was seen a handful of times. The genes are TRBV28 and TRBJ1-5, with D possibly being TRBD1 (5 bases). The CDR3 totals 15 residues. Trimming cost V 5 bases and J 6 bases, with 17 bases left between them. Germline loops: CDR1 MDHEN, CDR2 SYDVKM. CDR3: CASSPYLAGSQPQHF. The DNA of the CDR3 is TGTGCCAGCAGTCCTTATTTGGCAGGGTCTCAGCCCCAGCATTTT. Together with reference TRBV28 and TRBJ1-5, the CDR3 gives the full variable domain: DVKVTQSSRYLVKRTGEKVFLECVQDMDHENMFWYRQDPGLGLRLIYFSYDVKMKEKGDIPEGYSVSREKKERFSLILESASTNQTSMYLCASSPYLAGSQPQHFGDGTRLSIL.

V usage is TRBV27 and J usage is TRBJ1-5, with D possibly being TRBD1 (6 bases). Germline V gene lookup returns CDR1 MNHEY and CDR2 SMNVEV (reference sequence). The V gene lost 5 bases and the J gene lost 5 bases, with 19 bases spanning the gap. The CDR3 runs to 16 residues. The CDR3 protein is CASSARTASDYQPQHF. The CDR3 region has the DNA TGTGCCAGCAGTGCCCGGACAGCCTCAGATTATCAGCCCCAGCATTTT.

V gene TRBV4-1 combines with J gene TRBJ2-7; 8 bases map to TRBD1. The CDR3 loop spans 15 amino acids. V dropped 1 base and J dropped 3; count of bases not matched to a gene: 5. Per germline, CDR1 MGHRA and CDR2 YSYEKL. In DNA, the CDR3 is TGCGCCAGCAGCCAAGGCGGGACAGGAGGCTACGAGCAGTACTTC. Amino acids: CASSQGGTGGYEQYF.